This TCR beta chain was sequenced in a study of blood T cells in healthy people across ages. Study results and limitations: Using unsorted PBMCs precluded a conclusive naive versus antigen-experienced comparison.

Points on this clonotype: Its specificity is unknown.

Trimming took 4 bases from V and 5 from J; bases not matched to a gene: 9. The CDR3 loop spans 15 amino acids. Germline loops: CDR1 SGHRS, CDR2 YFSETQ. With a J-beta primer mix and a sample-barcoded 5' primer, a second PCR ran roughly 6 to 11 cycles. In TCRdb, the 5' RACE reads were re-called with MiXCR into one record per CDR3 protein. The sample includes some 760,000 distinct CDR3 sequences, around a quarter seen only once; the top ten take 3% to 4%. These data also featured in a second study, about T cells of mothers and their children.

Sequencing was carried out using blood. The TCR originated in a boy under 18 in good health. The chain is built from TRBV5-1 and TRBJ2-5; TRBD2 matches at 9 bases. CDR3 sequence: CASSPGTSSWETQYF. The CDR3 bases are TGCGCCAGCAGCCCAGGGACTAGCTCTTGGGAGACCCAGTACTTC. Full variable domain (remainder filled in from reference TRBV5-1 and TRBJ2-5): KAGVTQTPRYLIKTRGQQVTLSCSPISGHRSVSWYQQTPGQGLQFLFEYFSETQRNKGNFPGRFSGRQFSNSRSEMNVSTLELGDSALYLCASSPGTSSWETQYFGPGTRLLVL.